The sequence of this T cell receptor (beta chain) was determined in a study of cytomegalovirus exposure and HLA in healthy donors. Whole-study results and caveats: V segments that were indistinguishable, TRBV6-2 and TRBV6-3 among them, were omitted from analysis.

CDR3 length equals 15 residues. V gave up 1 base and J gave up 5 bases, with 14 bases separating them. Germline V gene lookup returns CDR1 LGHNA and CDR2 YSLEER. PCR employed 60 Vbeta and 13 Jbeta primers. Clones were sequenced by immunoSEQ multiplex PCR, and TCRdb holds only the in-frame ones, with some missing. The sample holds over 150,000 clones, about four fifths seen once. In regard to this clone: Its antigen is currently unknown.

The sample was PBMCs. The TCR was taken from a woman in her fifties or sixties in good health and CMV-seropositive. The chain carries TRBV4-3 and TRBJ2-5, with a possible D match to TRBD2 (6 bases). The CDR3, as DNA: TGCGCCAGCAGCCAAGGGGACCGGACTACGGAGACCCAGTACTTC. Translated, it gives CASSQGDRTTETQYF.